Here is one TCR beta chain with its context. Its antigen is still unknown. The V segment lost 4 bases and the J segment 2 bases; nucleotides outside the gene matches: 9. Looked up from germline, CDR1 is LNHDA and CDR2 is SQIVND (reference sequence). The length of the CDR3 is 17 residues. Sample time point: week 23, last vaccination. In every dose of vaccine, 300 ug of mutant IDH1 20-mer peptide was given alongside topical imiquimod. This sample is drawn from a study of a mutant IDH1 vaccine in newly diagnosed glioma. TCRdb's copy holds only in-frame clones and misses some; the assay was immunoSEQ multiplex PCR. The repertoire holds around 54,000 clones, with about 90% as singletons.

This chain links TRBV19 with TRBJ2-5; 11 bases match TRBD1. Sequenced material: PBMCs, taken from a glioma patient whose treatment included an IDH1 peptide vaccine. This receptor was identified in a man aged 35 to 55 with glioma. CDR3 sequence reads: CASSSRLGTGGQETQYF. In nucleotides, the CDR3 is TGTGCCAGTAGTAGTAGGTTAGGGACAGGGGGGCAAGAGACCCAGTACTTC.